This T cell receptor (beta chain) was retrieved from a study of blood T cell repertoires in COVID-19. In the study overall: The United States, Italy and Spain were the sources of the acute and convalescent COVID-19 samples. The analysed material was cDNA or gDNA that came from T cells, B-cell-depleted T cells, or PBMCs.

Authors' methods: From reference gene primer amplification, estimates of nucleated cell counts were derived. Produced via immunoSEQ multiplex PCR; TCRdb's table is partial and in-frame only. The DNA was the basis for D and trimming; V, J and clone size are from that table. The profile covers about 110,000 clones, with approximately 88% appearing a single time and about 6.8% taken by the ten largest. V was pared by 5 bases and J by 0 bases, with 14 bases between. The CDR3 has 15 residues. Germline values: CDR1 MNHEY, CDR2 SVGAGI. The sequenced sample consisted of peripheral blood. The chain is built from TRBV6-5 and TRBJ2-7, with D possibly matching TRBD1 (5 bases). This receptor was taken from a man between 45 and 60 years old with active or convalescent COVID-19. This chain's CDR3 is CASSPDTTFSYEQYF. In DNA, the CDR3 is TGTGCCAGCAGTCCGGACACCACCTTCTCCTACGAGCAGTACTTC.